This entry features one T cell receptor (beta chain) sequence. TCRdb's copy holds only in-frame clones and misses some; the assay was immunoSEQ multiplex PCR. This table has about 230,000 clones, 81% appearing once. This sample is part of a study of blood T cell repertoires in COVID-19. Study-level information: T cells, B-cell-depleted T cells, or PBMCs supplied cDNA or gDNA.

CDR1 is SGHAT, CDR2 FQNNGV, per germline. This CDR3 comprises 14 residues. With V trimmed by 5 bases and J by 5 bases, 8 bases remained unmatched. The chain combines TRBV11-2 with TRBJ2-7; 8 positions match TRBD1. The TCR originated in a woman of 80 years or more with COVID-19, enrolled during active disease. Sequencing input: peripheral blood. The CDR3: CASSPWTGSDEQYF. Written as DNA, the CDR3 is TGTGCCAGCAGCCCATGGACAGGGAGCGACGAGCAGTACTTC.